This entry lists 3 T cell receptor beta chains sequenced from one sample in a study of T cells in Graves' hyperthyroidism and ophthalmopathy. The source material, RNA transcripts, was used to amplify TCR beta CDR3 regions. HTBI primers were used for first-round RT-PCR of the TCR CDR3. A single record per CDR3 protein comes from TCRdb applying MiXCR to the multiplex PCR reads. The sample gives around 480,000 distinct CDR3 sequences, around an eighth of which show up once; around a sixth is in the top ten. Material for sequencing was blood. The receptors here all came from a woman between 18 and 29 years old with Graves' hyperthyroidism.

This clonotype was observed at least ten times. The chain is built from TRBV19 and TRBJ1-5; 7 bases align to TRBD1. The germline gives CDR1 LNHDA, CDR2 SQIVND (reference sequence). The V segment lost 6 bases and the J segment 4 bases; nucleotides outside the gene matches: 6. CDR3 length: 14 amino acids. CDR3 residues: CASSPSTGNQPQHF. The CDR3 DNA reads TGTGCCAGTAGCCCTTCGACAGGGAATCAGCCCCAGCATTTT.

This clonotype was detected only once. This may be a read error: a much more frequent sequence differs by one nucleotide. V usage is TRBV3-1 and J usage is TRBJ2-7, with TRBD1 matching over 9 bases. The CDR3 runs to 16 residues. V lost 0 bases, J lost 0 bases, and 3 bases stayed unmatched. The germline V gene encodes CDR1 LGHDT and CDR2 YNNKEL (reference sequence). The DNA of the CDR3 is TGTGCCAGCAGCCAAGAGGGACAGGGACCCTCCTACGAGCAGTACGTC. Protein product: CASSQEGQGPSYEQYV.

The V call is TRBV6-1, the J call TRBJ2-5, with 7 bases identical to TRBD2. J gave up 5 bases and V 7 bases, and 13 bases lay outside the gene matches. Looked up from germline, CDR1 is MNHNS and CDR2 is SASEGT. The CDR3 is made up of 15 amino acids. CDR3 nucleotide sequence: TGTGCCAGCATTGGCCCTGGCGGGAGTATGGAGACCCAGTACTTC. As protein: CASIGPGGSMETQYF.